Shown below are 11 T cell receptor beta chains from a single sample sequenced in a study of cytomegalovirus exposure and HLA in healthy donors. With 60 Vbeta and 13 Jbeta primers, the PCR was carried out. Clones were sequenced by immunoSEQ multiplex PCR, and TCRdb holds only the in-frame ones, with some missing. The sample consists of more than 90,000 clones, around 76% of them appearing once. The sequenced sample consisted of PBMCs. These receptors all stem from a man between 40 and 49 years old in good health and CMV-seropositive.

The chain has TRBV9 and TRBJ2-3; TRBD2 agrees at 8 bases. This CDR3 has 13 residues. J gave up 7 bases and V 7 bases, and 8 bases lay outside the gene matches. Germline V gene lookup returns CDR1 SGDLS and CDR2 YYNGEE. In nucleotides, the CDR3 is TGTGCCAGCGGCGGGGGGCTCCTCCATACGCAGTATTTT. This sequence encodes CASGGGLLHTQYF.

V gene TRBV5-1 combines with J gene TRBJ1-1; 10 nucleotides agree with TRBD1. Germline CDR1 and CDR2: SGHRS and YFSETQ. The CDR3 length is 14 residues. With 4 bases clipped from V and 5 bases from J, the junction kept 5 bases outside the gene matches. CDR3 sequence reads: CASSGGTGVTEAFF. The CDR3 DNA sequence: TGCGCCAGCAGCGGGGGGACAGGGGTAACTGAAGCTTTCTTT.

V usage is TRBV28 and J usage is TRBJ1-2; D possibly corresponds to TRBD1 (5 bases). Trimming shortened V by 6 bases and J by 1 base, and 15 bases separated the two germline ends. The length of the CDR3 is 15 residues. CDR1 is MDHEN and CDR2 is SYDVKM in the germline V gene. The CDR3 spells CASRRPQGSNYGYTF. DNA of the CDR3: TGTGCCAGCAGACGCCCCCAGGGAAGTAACTATGGCTACACCTTC.

As to this clone: One junction end disagrees with the germline gene, perhaps due to a read error. This chain links TRBV7-7 with TRBJ2-2; possibly TRBD1 for D (6 bases). The germline V gene encodes CDR1 SSHAT and CDR2 FNYEAQ (reference sequence). This CDR3 comprises 14 residues. The DNA of the CDR3 is TGTGCTAGCAGCTTATTACAGGGAACCGGGGAGCTGTTTTTT. Translated: CASSLLQGTGELFF.

V is TRBV29-1 and J is TRBJ1-2; maybe TRBD1 (6 bases). Germline assignment: CDR1 SQVTM and CDR2 ANQGSEA. Trimming left V 7 bases short and J 7 bases short, with 16 bases between. The CDR3 loop spans 12 amino acids. The CDR3 loop is CSARPGDFGYTF. DNA for the CDR3: TGCAGCGCCAGACCAGGGGATTTTGGCTACACCTTC.

The rearrangement links TRBV9 to TRBJ2-7; D is undetermined. CDR1 and CDR2 from the germline V gene are SGDLS and YYNGEE. The CDR3 covers 15 residues. V shed 0 bases and J shed 0 bases, with 10 bases lying between them. This chain's CDR3 is CASSVDQVPSYEQYF. The CDR3 region has the DNA TGTGCCAGCAGCGTAGATCAGGTCCCCTCCTACGAGCAGTACTTC. Based on the CDR3 plus reference TRBV9 and TRBJ2-7, the full variable domain is DSGVTQTPKHLITATGQRVTLRCSPRSGDLSVYWYQQSLDQGLQFLIQYYNGEERAKGNILERFSAQQFPDLHSELNLSSLELGDSALYFCASSVDQVPSYEQYFGPGTRLTVT.

The V gene is TRBV25-1, the J gene TRBJ1-4; weak D call: TRBD1 (6 bases). This CDR3 has 16 residues. Trimming left V 6 bases short and J 4 bases short, with 18 bases between. The germline V gene has CDR1 MGHDK and CDR2 SYGVNS. The CDR3 DNA reads TGTGCCAGCAGGGGGGGGCCATGCAGAGATAATGAAAAACTGTTTTTT. Translating it yields CASRGGPCRDNEKLFF.

The chain combines TRBV15 with TRBJ2-5, with D unclear. This CDR3 is 14 amino acids long. Deletions cut 3 bases from V and 0 bases from J, with 8 bases between. The germline CDR1 and CDR2 sequences are LNHNV and YYDKDF (reference sequence). CDR3 in DNA: TGTGCCACCAGCAGGGGCCAGAACCAAGAGACCCAGTACTTC. This sequence encodes CATSRGQNQETQYF. The variable domain in full, completed from reference TRBV15 and TRBJ2-5, reads DAMVIQNPRYQVTQFGKPVTLSCSQTLNHNVMYWYQQKSSQAPKLLFHYYDKDFNNEADTPDNFQSRRPNTSFCFLDIRSPGLGDTAMYLCATSRGQNQETQYFGPGTRLLVL.

This clone appeared once. This chain connects TRBV6-5 to TRBJ1-2; D uncertain. Germline CDR1 is MNHEY and CDR2 is SVGAGI. The CDR3 runs to 13 residues. V lost 6 bases and J 2 bases, leaving 10 bases between the germline ends. The CDR3 loop reads CASRRTENYGYTF. In nucleotides, the CDR3 is TGTGCCAGCAGACGGACTGAGAACTATGGCTACACCTTC.

This chain joins TRBV5-1 and TRBJ2-1, with 15 positions matching TRBD2. V lost 4 bases to trimming and J lost 2 bases; unmatched junction nucleotides: 4. Germline V gives CDR1 SGHRS, CDR2 YFSETQ. The CDR3 totals 17 residues. The CDR3 bases are TGCGCCAGCAGCCAAGGGACTAGCGGGGGGCCCTACAATGAGCAGTTCTTC. Translating gives CASSQGTSGGPYNEQFF.

The chain joins TRBV2 to TRBJ2-3; D not certain. The CDR3 sequence is 15 residues long. The ends were cut back, 1 base at V and 0 bases at J, with 8 bases in the middle. Per the germline V gene, CDR1 is SNHLY and CDR2 is FYNNEI. DNA for the CDR3: TGTGCCAGCAGTGAAGGGGTCAGGAGCACAGATACGCAGTATTTT. The encoded protein is CASSEGVRSTDTQYF.